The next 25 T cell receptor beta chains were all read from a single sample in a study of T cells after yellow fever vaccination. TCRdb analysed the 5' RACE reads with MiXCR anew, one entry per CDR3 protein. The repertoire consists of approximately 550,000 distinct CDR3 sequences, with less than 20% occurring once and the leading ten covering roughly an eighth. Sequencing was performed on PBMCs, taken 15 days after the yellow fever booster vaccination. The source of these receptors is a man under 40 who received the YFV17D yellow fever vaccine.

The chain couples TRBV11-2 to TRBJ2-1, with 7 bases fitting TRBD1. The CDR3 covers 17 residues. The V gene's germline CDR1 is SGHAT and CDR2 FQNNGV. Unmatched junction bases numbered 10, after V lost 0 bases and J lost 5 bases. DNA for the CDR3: TGTGCCAGCAGCTTAGATTTAGAGACAGGGACAAACAATGAGCAGTTCTTC. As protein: CASSLDLETGTNNEQFF.

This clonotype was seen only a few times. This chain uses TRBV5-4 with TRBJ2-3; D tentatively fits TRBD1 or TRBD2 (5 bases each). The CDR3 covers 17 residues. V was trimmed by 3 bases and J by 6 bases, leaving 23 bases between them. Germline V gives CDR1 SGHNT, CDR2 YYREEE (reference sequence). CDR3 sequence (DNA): TGTGCCAGCAGCTCCCGGAACCGGGGCGAAATAGGGGATACGCAGTATTTT. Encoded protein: CASSSRNRGEIGDTQYF.

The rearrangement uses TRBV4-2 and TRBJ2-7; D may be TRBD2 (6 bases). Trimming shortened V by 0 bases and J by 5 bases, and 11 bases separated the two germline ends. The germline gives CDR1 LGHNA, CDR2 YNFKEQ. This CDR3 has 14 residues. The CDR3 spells CASSQDRRAHEQYF. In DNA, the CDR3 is TGTGCCAGCAGCCAAGATAGGAGGGCCCACGAGCAGTACTTC.

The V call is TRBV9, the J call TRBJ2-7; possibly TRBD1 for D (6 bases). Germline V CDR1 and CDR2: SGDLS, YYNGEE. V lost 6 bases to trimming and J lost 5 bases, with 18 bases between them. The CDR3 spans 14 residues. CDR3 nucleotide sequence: TGTGCCAGCATCCCCCCTCAGGGGAAGCACGAGCAGTACTTC. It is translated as CASIPPQGKHEQYF.

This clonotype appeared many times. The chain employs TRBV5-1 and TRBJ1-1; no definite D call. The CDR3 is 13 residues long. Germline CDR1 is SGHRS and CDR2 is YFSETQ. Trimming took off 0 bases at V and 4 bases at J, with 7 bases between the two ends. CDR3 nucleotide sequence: TGCGCCAGCAGCTTGGAAGGGAGCACTGAAGCTTTCTTT. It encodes CASSLEGSTEAFF.

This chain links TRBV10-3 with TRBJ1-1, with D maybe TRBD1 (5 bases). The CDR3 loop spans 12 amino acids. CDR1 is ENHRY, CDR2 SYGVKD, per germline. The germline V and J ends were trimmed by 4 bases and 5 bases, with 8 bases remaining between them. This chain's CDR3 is CAISVGETEAFF. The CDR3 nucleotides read TGTGCCATCAGTGTAGGGGAGACTGAAGCTTTCTTT.

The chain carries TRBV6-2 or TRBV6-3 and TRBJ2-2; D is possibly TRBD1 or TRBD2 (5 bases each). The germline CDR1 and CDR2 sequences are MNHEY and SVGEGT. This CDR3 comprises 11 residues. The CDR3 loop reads CATGQAGELFF. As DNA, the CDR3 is TGTGCTACGGGGCAAGCCGGGGAGCTGTTTTTT.

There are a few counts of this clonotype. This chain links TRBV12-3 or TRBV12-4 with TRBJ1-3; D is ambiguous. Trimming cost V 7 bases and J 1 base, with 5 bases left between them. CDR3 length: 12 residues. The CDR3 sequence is CASTRSGNTIYF. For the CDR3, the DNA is TGTGCCAGCACCCGATCTGGAAACACCATATATTTT.

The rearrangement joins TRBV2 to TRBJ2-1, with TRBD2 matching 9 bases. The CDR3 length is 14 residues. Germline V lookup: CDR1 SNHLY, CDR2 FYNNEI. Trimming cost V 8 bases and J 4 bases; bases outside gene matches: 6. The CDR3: CASFSGSAYNEQFF. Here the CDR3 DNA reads TGTGCCAGCTTTAGCGGGAGTGCATACAATGAGCAGTTCTTC.

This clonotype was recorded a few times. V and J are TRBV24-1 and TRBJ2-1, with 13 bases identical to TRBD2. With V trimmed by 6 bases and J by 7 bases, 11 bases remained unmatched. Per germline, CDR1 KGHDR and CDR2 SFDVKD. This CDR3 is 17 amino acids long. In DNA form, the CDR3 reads TGTGCCACCAGTCATCCTACTGGACTAGCGGGAGTGAATGAGCAGTTCTTC. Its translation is CATSHPTGLAGVNEQFF.

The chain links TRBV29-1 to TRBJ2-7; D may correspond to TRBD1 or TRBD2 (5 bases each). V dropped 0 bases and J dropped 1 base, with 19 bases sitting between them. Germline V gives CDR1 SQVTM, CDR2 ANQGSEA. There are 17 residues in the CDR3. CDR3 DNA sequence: TGCAGCGTTGAAGAGGGACCACAAGGAATAGGGTCCTACGAGCAGTACTTC. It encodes CSVEEGPQGIGSYEQYF.

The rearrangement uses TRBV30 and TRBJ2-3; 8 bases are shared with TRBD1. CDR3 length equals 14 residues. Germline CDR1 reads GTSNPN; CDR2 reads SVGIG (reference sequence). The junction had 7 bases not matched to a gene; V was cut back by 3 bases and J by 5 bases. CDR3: CAWSDQGAGDTQYF. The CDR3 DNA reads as TGTGCCTGGAGCGATCAGGGGGCCGGAGATACGCAGTATTTT.

The CDR3 is CASRPSANTGELFF. In DNA, the CDR3 is TGTGCCAGCAGGCCTAGCGCGAACACCGGGGAGCTGTTTTTT. V gene TRBV7-9 combines with J gene TRBJ2-2; D perhaps matches TRBD2 (6 bases). The CDR3 is made up of 14 amino acids. CDR1 and CDR2 (germline): SEHNR, FQNEAQ (reference sequence). Trimming removed 6 bases at V and 0 bases at J, with 8 bases between.

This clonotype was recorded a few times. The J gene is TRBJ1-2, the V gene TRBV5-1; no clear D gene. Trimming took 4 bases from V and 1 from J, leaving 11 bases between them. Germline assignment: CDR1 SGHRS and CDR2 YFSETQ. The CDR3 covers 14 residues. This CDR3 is CASSGSDGNYGYTF. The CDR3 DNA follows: TGCGCCAGCAGCGGGTCGGACGGTAACTATGGCTACACCTTC. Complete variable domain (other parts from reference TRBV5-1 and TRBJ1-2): KAGVTQTPRYLIKTRGQQVTLSCSPISGHRSVSWYQQTPGQGLQFLFEYFSETQRNKGNFPGRFSGRQFSNSRSEMNVSTLELGDSALYLCASSGSDGNYGYTFGSGTRLTVV.

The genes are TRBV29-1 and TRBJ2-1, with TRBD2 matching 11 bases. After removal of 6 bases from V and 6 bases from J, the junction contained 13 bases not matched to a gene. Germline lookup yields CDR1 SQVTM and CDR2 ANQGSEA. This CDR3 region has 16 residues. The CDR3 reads CSVEPGLAESTNEQFF. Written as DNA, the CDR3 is TGCAGCGTAGAACCGGGACTAGCGGAGTCAACCAATGAGCAGTTCTTC.

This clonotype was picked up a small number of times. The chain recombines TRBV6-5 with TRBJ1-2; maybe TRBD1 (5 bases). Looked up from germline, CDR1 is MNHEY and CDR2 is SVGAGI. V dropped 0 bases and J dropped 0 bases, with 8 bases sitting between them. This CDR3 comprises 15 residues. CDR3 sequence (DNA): TGTGCCAGCAGTTACTCTGACAGAGCTAACTATGGCTACACCTTC. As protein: CASSYSDRANYGYTF.

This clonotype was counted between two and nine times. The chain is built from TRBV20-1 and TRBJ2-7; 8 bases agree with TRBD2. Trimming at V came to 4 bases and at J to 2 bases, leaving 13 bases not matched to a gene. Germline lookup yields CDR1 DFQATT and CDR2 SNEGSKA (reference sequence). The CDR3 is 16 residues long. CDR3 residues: CSATGRGAAQTYEQYF. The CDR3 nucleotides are TGCAGTGCTACTGGGCGGGGGGCGGCCCAAACCTACGAGCAGTACTTC.

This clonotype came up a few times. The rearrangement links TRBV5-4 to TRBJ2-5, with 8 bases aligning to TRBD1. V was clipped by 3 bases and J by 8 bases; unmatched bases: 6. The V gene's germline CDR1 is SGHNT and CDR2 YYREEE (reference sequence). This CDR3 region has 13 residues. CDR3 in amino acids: CASSSDRVGTQYF. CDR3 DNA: TGTGCCAGCAGCTCGGACAGGGTTGGCACCCAGTACTTC.

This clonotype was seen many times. Here the CDR3 reads CASSLVEGSTYEQYF. CDR3 nucleotide sequence: TGTGCCAGCAGCTTGGTCGAGGGATCTACCTACGAGCAGTACTTC. The rearrangement links TRBV7-2 to TRBJ2-7, with D possibly matching TRBD2 (5 bases). This CDR3 is built from 15 residues. Germline V gene sequence: CDR1 SGHTA, CDR2 FQGNSA. V dropped 3 bases and J dropped 2 bases, with 14 bases sitting between them.

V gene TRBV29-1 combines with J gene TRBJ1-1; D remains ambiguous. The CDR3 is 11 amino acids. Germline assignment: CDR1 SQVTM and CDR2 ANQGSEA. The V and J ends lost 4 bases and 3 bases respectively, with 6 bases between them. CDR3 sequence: CSVGQYTEAFF. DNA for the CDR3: TGCAGCGTTGGTCAGTACACTGAAGCTTTCTTT.

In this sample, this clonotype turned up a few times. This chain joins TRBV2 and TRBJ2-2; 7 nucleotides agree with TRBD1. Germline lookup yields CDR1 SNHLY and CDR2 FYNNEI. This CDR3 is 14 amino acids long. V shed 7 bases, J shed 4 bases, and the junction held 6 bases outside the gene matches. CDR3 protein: CASKQGLSTGELFF. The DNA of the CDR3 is TGTGCCAGCAAACAGGGGCTGTCCACCGGGGAGCTGTTTTTT.

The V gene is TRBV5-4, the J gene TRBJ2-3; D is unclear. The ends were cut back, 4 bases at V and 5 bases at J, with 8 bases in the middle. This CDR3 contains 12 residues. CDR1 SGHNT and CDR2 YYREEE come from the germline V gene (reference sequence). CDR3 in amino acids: CASSGPGDTQYF. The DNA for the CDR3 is TGTGCCAGCAGCGGCCCCGGAGATACGCAGTATTTT.

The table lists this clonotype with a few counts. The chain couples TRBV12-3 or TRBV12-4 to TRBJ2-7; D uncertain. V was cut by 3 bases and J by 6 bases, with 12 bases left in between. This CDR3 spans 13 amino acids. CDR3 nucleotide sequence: TGTGCCAGCAGTTTGGTCCATGCTGGCGAGCAGTACTTC. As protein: CASSLVHAGEQYF.

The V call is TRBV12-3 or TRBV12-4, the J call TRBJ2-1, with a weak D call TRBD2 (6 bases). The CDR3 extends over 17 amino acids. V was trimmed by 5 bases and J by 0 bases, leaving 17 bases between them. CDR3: CASSPHPGRGSYNEQFF. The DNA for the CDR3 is TGTGCCAGCAGTCCCCACCCGGGGCGGGGCTCCTACAATGAGCAGTTCTTC.

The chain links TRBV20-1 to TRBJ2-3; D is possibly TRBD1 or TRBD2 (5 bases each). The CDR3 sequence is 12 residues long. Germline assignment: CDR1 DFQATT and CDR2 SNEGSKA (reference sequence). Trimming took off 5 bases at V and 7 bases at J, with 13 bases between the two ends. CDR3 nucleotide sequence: TGCAGTGCTGTGGGACGAGCGAATACGCAGTATTTT. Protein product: CSAVGRANTQYF.